Here is one TCR beta chain with its context. Its specificity is not known. These data originate in a study of cytomegalovirus exposure and HLA in healthy donors. Findings and limits, study-wide: One later analysis, an examination of the roughly 110 validation repertoires, found that first-cohort TCR clusters tended to co-occur in them. Reports credit the classifier with highly specific, highly sensitive diagnosis of cytomegalovirus status.

The method was immunoSEQ multiplex PCR; TCRdb's version includes in-frame clones alone and lacks a portion of them. The sample has roughly 65,000 clones, 80% to 95% seen once. Sequencing was carried out using PBMCs. The TCR was taken from a man younger than 30 in good health and CMV-seropositive.

CDR3 amino acids: CASSPSTIAGELFF. The CDR3 bases are TGTGCCAGCAGCCCATCCACTATTGCCGGGGAGCTGTTTTTT. This rearrangement joins TRBV4-2 to TRBJ2-2; D unresolved. CDR1 is LGHNA and CDR2 is YNFKEQ in the germline V gene. V lost 4 bases, J lost 6 bases, and 12 bases lay in between. This CDR3 has 14 residues.